This TCR beta chain was obtained from a study of blood T cell repertoires in COVID-19. Study context: PBMCs, B-cell-depleted T cells, or T cells provided the cDNA or gDNA that made up the material.

Germline V gene sequence: CDR1 SGHRS, CDR2 YFSETQ. The V end lost 4 bases, the J end lost 5 bases, and 13 bases lay between the germline ends. This CDR3 spans 14 amino acids. Using immunoSEQ multiplex PCR, the repertoire was profiled, and TCRdb retains in-frame clones only, with some absent. Here the sample spans about 200,000 clones, about 88% being singletons. This clone was detected a few times. This sequence joins TRBV5-1 and TRBJ1-5; D uncertain. This TCR was sampled from a man aged 40-55 years with active or convalescent COVID-19. Sample: peripheral blood. CDR3 residues: CASSGGGLDQPQHF. DNA for the CDR3: TGCGCCAGCAGCGGTGGAGGGTTAGATCAGCCCCAGCATTTT.